This TCR beta chain was profiled in a study of blood T cell repertoires in COVID-19. The overall study: Samples of COVID-19 (acute and convalescent) were obtained from the United States, Italy and Spain. T cells, B-cell-depleted T cells, or PBMCs supplied cDNA or gDNA.

V shed 7 bases and J shed 2 bases, with 15 bases lying between them. The CDR3 has 14 amino acids. Looked up from germline, CDR1 is MDHEN and CDR2 is SYDVKM. The authors' processing: Using reference gene primer amplification, nucleated cell counts were estimated. TCRdb's table, derived via immunoSEQ multiplex PCR, lists solely in-frame clones and lacks some. For V, J and clone size, that table is used; D and trimming come from the DNA. Among approximately 220,000 clones listed, around 84% were seen once. The sequenced sample consisted of peripheral blood. The chain carries TRBV28 and TRBJ2-7; D is uncertain. The source of this sequence is a man in his 60s with acute or convalescent COVID-19. The CDR3 region has the DNA TGTGCCAGCATTCCTAGTCAACCACCCTACGAGCAGTACTTC. Its translation is CASIPSQPPYEQYF.